The rows below give T cell receptor beta chains drawn from one sample of a study of response to subunit inactivated influenza vaccine. TCRdb reprocessed the RT-PCR reads with MiXCR, giving one entry per CDR3 protein. The data show roughly 630,000 distinct CDR3 sequences, 11% to 15% seen once. This specimen was PBMCs from blood, taken roughly 2 weeks before vaccination. The receptors shown here come from a man between 45 and 60 years old who received an inactivated influenza vaccine. The CDR3 runs from the conserved cysteine through the conserved F or W. Each record gives: J gene, D gene, V gene, clone size, CDR3 protein, CDR3 DNA. A D gene is named only where the DNA matches it firmly. Clone size is given for some rows only: seen once, a few or many times, or a class if the clone is expanded.

J gene: TRBJ1-4
D gene: TRBD1
V gene: TRBV28
clone size: few
CDR3 protein: CASSTYRTGRNEKLFF
CDR3 DNA: TGTGCCAGCAGTACCTATAGGACAGGGAGAAATGAAAAACTGTTTTTT

J gene: TRBJ1-5
D gene: NA
V gene: TRBV12-3/TRBV12-4
clone size: NA
CDR3 protein: CASSEGGISNQPQHF
CDR3 DNA: TGTGCCAGCAGTGAGGGCGGGATTAGCAATCAGCCCCAGCATTTT

J gene: TRBJ2-7
D gene: NA
V gene: TRBV20-1
clone size: few
CDR3 protein: CSARDPGVYEQYF
CDR3 DNA: TGCAGTGCTAGGGATCCGGGAGTCTACGAGCAGTACTTC

J gene: TRBJ2-6
D gene: NA
V gene: TRBV12-3/TRBV12-4
clone size: few
CDR3 protein: CASTGFAGANVLTF
CDR3 DNA: TGTGCCAGTACAGGGTTTGCTGGGGCCAACGTCCTGACTTTC

J gene: TRBJ1-4
D gene: NA
V gene: TRBV12-3/TRBV12-4
clone size: few
CDR3 protein: CASSSGQPNEKLFF
CDR3 DNA: TGTGCCAGCAGTTCCGGACAGCCTAATGAAAAACTGTTTTTT

J gene: TRBJ2-1
D gene: TRBD2
V gene: TRBV7-9
clone size: NA
CDR3 protein: CASSSPLAGQDNEQFF
CDR3 DNA: TGTGCCAGCAGCTCCCCCCTAGCGGGGCAGGACAATGAGCAGTTCTTC

J gene: TRBJ2-1
D gene: NA
V gene: TRBV7-2
clone size: NA
CDR3 protein: CASSLPTLNEQFF
CDR3 DNA: TGTGCCAGCAGCCTCCCGACCCTCAATGAGCAGTTCTTC

J gene: TRBJ2-1
D gene: NA
V gene: TRBV20-1
clone size: NA
CDR3 protein: CSARAGDSYNEQFF
CDR3 DNA: TGCAGTGCTAGAGCGGGGGATTCCTACAATGAGCAGTTCTTC

J gene: TRBJ2-7
D gene: NA
V gene: TRBV4-1
clone size: NA
CDR3 protein: CASSLYGGPTLSYEQYF
CDR3 DNA: TGCGCCAGCAGCCTCTATGGGGGCCCAACCCTCTCCTACGAGCAGTACTTC

J gene: TRBJ2-1
D gene: TRBD2
V gene: TRBV7-8
clone size: NA
CDR3 protein: CASSLGSGRLNEQFF
CDR3 DNA: TGTGCCAGCAGCTTAGGTAGCGGGAGACTAAATGAGCAGTTCTTC

J gene: TRBJ2-7
D gene: NA
V gene: TRBV7-2
clone size: few
CDR3 protein: CASSLGWAYEQYF
CDR3 DNA: TGTGCCAGCAGCCTCGGGTGGGCTTACGAGCAGTACTTC

J gene: TRBJ2-7
D gene: NA
V gene: TRBV12-3/TRBV12-4
clone size: few
CDR3 protein: CASSLGGLAYF
CDR3 DNA: TGTGCCAGCAGTTTAGGGGGGCTCGCGTACTTC

J gene: TRBJ2-5
D gene: NA
V gene: TRBV6-6
clone size: NA
CDR3 protein: CASRKKETQYF
CDR3 DNA: TGTGCCAGCAGGAAAAAGGAGACCCAGTACTTC

J gene: TRBJ2-1
D gene: TRBD2
V gene: TRBV20-1
clone size: few
CDR3 protein: CSARDLGGVNEQFF
CDR3 DNA: TGCAGTGCTAGAGATTTGGGGGGGGTCAATGAGCAGTTCTTC

J gene: TRBJ2-1
D gene: NA
V gene: TRBV27
clone size: few
CDR3 protein: CASSLSPLDRPYNEQFF
CDR3 DNA: TGTGCCAGCAGTTTAAGCCCACTAGATCGGCCCTACAATGAGCAGTTCTTC

J gene: TRBJ2-1
D gene: TRBD1
V gene: TRBV18
clone size: few
CDR3 protein: CASSPLPGGSSYNEQFF
CDR3 DNA: TGTGCCAGCTCACCACTCCCAGGGGGCAGCTCCTACAATGAGCAGTTCTTC

J gene: TRBJ2-7
D gene: NA
V gene: TRBV28
clone size: NA
CDR3 protein: CASSTTGGGYEQYF
CDR3 DNA: TGTGCCAGCAGTACTACAGGAGGAGGGTACGAGCAGTACTTC

J gene: TRBJ2-3
D gene: TRBD2
V gene: TRBV4-2
clone size: few
CDR3 protein: CASSQDRWGSALAGKGDADTQYF
CDR3 DNA: TGTGCCAGCAGCCAAGATAGGTGGGGGTCGGCACTAGCGGGGAAGGGTGATGCAGATACGCAGTATTTT

J gene: TRBJ1-6
D gene: NA
V gene: TRBV9
clone size: NA
CDR3 protein: CASSVTPGTRDSPLHF
CDR3 DNA: TGTGCCAGCAGCGTGACCCCCGGGACTCGGGATTCACCCCTCCACTTT

J gene: TRBJ2-4
D gene: TRBD2
V gene: TRBV9
clone size: few
CDR3 protein: CASSGGLGKNIQYF
CDR3 DNA: TGTGCCAGCAGCGGGGGACTAGGTAAAAACATTCAGTACTTC

J gene: TRBJ2-5
D gene: NA
V gene: TRBV7-8
clone size: few
CDR3 protein: CASSQPGVLVETQYF
CDR3 DNA: TGTGCCAGCAGCCAACCAGGGGTCCTCGTGGAGACCCAGTACTTC

J gene: TRBJ2-3
D gene: TRBD2
V gene: TRBV5-1
clone size: few
CDR3 protein: CASSPGGGRVWYF
CDR3 DNA: TGCGCCAGCAGCCCCGGTGGAGGGAGGGTGTGGTATTTT

J gene: TRBJ2-7
D gene: TRBD2
V gene: TRBV28
clone size: few
CDR3 protein: CASSPRGGEQYEQYF
CDR3 DNA: TGTGCCAGCAGCCCCCGGGGGGGGGAGCAATACGAGCAGTACTTC

J gene: TRBJ2-5
D gene: NA
V gene: TRBV14
clone size: NA
CDR3 protein: CASSQVGTTGETQYF
CDR3 DNA: TGTGCCAGCAGCCAAGTGGGGACGACAGGAGAGACCCAGTACTTC

J gene: TRBJ1-1
D gene: NA
V gene: TRBV12-3/TRBV12-4
clone size: few
CDR3 protein: CASSLDPRVNTEAFF
CDR3 DNA: TGTGCCAGCAGTTTGGATCCCAGGGTGAACACTGAAGCTTTCTTT

J gene: TRBJ2-2
D gene: NA
V gene: TRBV9
clone size: NA
CDR3 protein: CASSVVGRSMTGELFF
CDR3 DNA: TGTGCCAGCAGCGTAGTTGGACGCAGCATGACCGGGGAGCTGTTTTTT

J gene: TRBJ2-5
D gene: NA
V gene: TRBV24-1
clone size: few
CDR3 protein: CATSDPGATVGQETQYF
CDR3 DNA: TGTGCCACCAGTGACCCCGGTGCGACCGTGGGTCAAGAGACCCAGTACTTC

J gene: TRBJ2-7
D gene: NA
V gene: TRBV7-2
clone size: few
CDR3 protein: CASSLSTSIWGAYEQYF
CDR3 DNA: TGTGCCAGCAGCCTAAGCACTAGCATCTGGGGCGCCTACGAGCAGTACTTC

J gene: TRBJ1-6
D gene: NA
V gene: TRBV7-9
clone size: few
CDR3 protein: CASSLEGRDNSPLHF
CDR3 DNA: TGTGCCAGCAGCTTAGAGGGGCGAGATAATTCACCCCTCCACTTT

J gene: TRBJ1-3
D gene: TRBD1
V gene: TRBV6-5
clone size: NA
CDR3 protein: CASSYSGQGTGNTIYF
CDR3 DNA: TGTGCCAGCAGTTACTCGGGACAGGGAACTGGAAACACCATATATTTT

J gene: TRBJ2-7
D gene: NA
V gene: TRBV12-3/TRBV12-4
clone size: NA
CDR3 protein: CASSRELGQYF
CDR3 DNA: TGTGCCAGCAGTCGGGAGCTGGGGCAGTACTTC

J gene: TRBJ2-1
D gene: NA
V gene: TRBV19
clone size: many
CDR3 protein: CASRRDPYNEQFF
CDR3 DNA: TGTGCCAGCCGGCGGGACCCTTACAATGAGCAGTTCTTC

J gene: TRBJ2-2
D gene: NA
V gene: TRBV6-2/TRBV6-3
clone size: NA
CDR3 protein: CASSYRRGTVNTGELFF
CDR3 DNA: TGTGCCAGCAGTTATCGGCGCGGGACAGTGAACACCGGGGAGCTGTTTTTT

J gene: TRBJ2-7
D gene: NA
V gene: TRBV20-1
clone size: few
CDR3 protein: CSATTMGEQYF
CDR3 DNA: TGCAGTGCTACAACTATGGGGGAGCAGTACTTC

J gene: TRBJ2-7
D gene: TRBD2
V gene: TRBV7-2
clone size: NA
CDR3 protein: CASSLALLAGGGEQYF
CDR3 DNA: TGTGCCAGCAGCTTAGCTTTGCTAGCGGGAGGAGGCGAGCAGTACTTC

J gene: TRBJ2-7
D gene: NA
V gene: TRBV7-9
clone size: few
CDR3 protein: CASSPPRTGEQYF
CDR3 DNA: TGTGCCAGCAGCCCCCCCCGAACCGGCGAGCAGTACTTC

J gene: TRBJ1-1
D gene: NA
V gene: TRBV5-1
clone size: NA
CDR3 protein: CASSLGLAGVTEAFF
CDR3 DNA: TGCGCCAGCAGCTTGGGGTTAGCAGGGGTCACTGAAGCTTTCTTT

J gene: TRBJ2-2
D gene: NA
V gene: TRBV5-1
clone size: few
CDR3 protein: CASSWIMGTGELFF
CDR3 DNA: TGCGCCAGCAGCTGGATTATGGGCACCGGGGAGCTGTTTTTT

J gene: TRBJ1-2
D gene: NA
V gene: TRBV10-3
clone size: many
CDR3 protein: CAISESPGYNYGYTF
CDR3 DNA: TGTGCCATCAGTGAGTCGCCAGGATATAACTATGGCTACACCTTC

J gene: TRBJ2-7
D gene: NA
V gene: TRBV12-3/TRBV12-4
clone size: few
CDR3 protein: CASSPQGGTLEQYF
CDR3 DNA: TGTGCCAGCAGTCCCCAGGGGGGAACTCTCGAGCAGTACTTC

J gene: TRBJ2-7
D gene: TRBD1
V gene: TRBV12-3/TRBV12-4
clone size: NA
CDR3 protein: CASSPGTGWHEQYF
CDR3 DNA: TGTGCCAGCAGCCCCGGGACAGGGTGGCACGAGCAGTACTTC

J gene: TRBJ1-1
D gene: NA
V gene: TRBV7-9
clone size: NA
CDR3 protein: CASSPSENTEAFF
CDR3 DNA: TGTGCCAGCAGCCCGAGCGAGAACACTGAAGCTTTCTTT

J gene: TRBJ2-1
D gene: NA
V gene: TRBV18
clone size: few
CDR3 protein: CASSPRREGSEQFF
CDR3 DNA: TGTGCCAGCTCACCACGGCGGGAAGGGTCGGAGCAGTTCTTC

J gene: TRBJ1-2
D gene: NA
V gene: TRBV20-1
clone size: few
CDR3 protein: CSARGDRPYGYTF
CDR3 DNA: TGCAGTGCTAGAGGTGACAGACCCTATGGCTACACCTTC

J gene: TRBJ2-1
D gene: NA
V gene: TRBV24-1
clone size: NA
CDR3 protein: CATSDFGRDSYNEQFF
CDR3 DNA: TGTGCCACCAGTGATTTCGGCAGGGACTCCTACAATGAGCAGTTCTTC

J gene: TRBJ2-1
D gene: NA
V gene: TRBV5-1
clone size: few
CDR3 protein: CASSLVGSALGGEQFF
CDR3 DNA: TGCGCCAGCAGCTTGGTAGGTTCGGCCCTCGGTGGGGAGCAGTTCTTC

J gene: TRBJ2-5
D gene: NA
V gene: TRBV7-9
clone size: NA
CDR3 protein: CASSLEGREWETQYF
CDR3 DNA: TGTGCCAGCAGCTTAGAGGGACGGGAATGGGAGACCCAGTACTTC

J gene: TRBJ2-1
D gene: NA
V gene: TRBV29-1
clone size: few
CDR3 protein: CSVGWGNEQFF
CDR3 DNA: TGCAGCGTTGGGTGGGGGAATGAGCAGTTCTTC

J gene: TRBJ2-7
D gene: TRBD1
V gene: TRBV29-1
clone size: many
CDR3 protein: CSVDDRTGGNEQYF
CDR3 DNA: TGCAGCGTGGACGACAGGACAGGGGGCAACGAGCAGTACTTC

J gene: TRBJ2-2
D gene: NA
V gene: TRBV3-1
clone size: few
CDR3 protein: CASSLRRSRGTGELFF
CDR3 DNA: TGTGCCAGCAGCCTCAGGCGCAGTCGAGGGACCGGGGAGCTGTTTTTT

J gene: TRBJ2-2
D gene: TRBD2
V gene: TRBV13
clone size: NA
CDR3 protein: CASSPGLAGHENTGELFF
CDR3 DNA: TGTGCCAGCAGCCCCGGACTAGCGGGACATGAGAACACCGGGGAGCTGTTTTTT

J gene: TRBJ2-1
D gene: NA
V gene: TRBV4-2
clone size: NA
CDR3 protein: CASSHPSGNEQFF
CDR3 DNA: TGTGCCAGCAGCCACCCGTCCGGCAATGAGCAGTTCTTC

J gene: TRBJ2-1
D gene: NA
V gene: TRBV7-8
clone size: once
CDR3 protein: CASILGHNEQFF
CDR3 DNA: TGTGCCAGCATCTTAGGACACAATGAGCAGTTCTTC

J gene: TRBJ2-2
D gene: TRBD2
V gene: TRBV4-1
clone size: NA
CDR3 protein: CASSRDPLAGGGTGELFF
CDR3 DNA: TGCGCCAGCAGCCGAGACCCGCTAGCGGGAGGGGGGACCGGGGAGCTGTTTTTT

J gene: TRBJ2-3
D gene: TRBD2
V gene: TRBV5-6
clone size: NA
CDR3 protein: CASSKPTSGGGWGTDTQYF
CDR3 DNA: TGTGCCAGCAGCAAACCTACTAGCGGGGGTGGGTGGGGCACAGATACGCAGTATTTT